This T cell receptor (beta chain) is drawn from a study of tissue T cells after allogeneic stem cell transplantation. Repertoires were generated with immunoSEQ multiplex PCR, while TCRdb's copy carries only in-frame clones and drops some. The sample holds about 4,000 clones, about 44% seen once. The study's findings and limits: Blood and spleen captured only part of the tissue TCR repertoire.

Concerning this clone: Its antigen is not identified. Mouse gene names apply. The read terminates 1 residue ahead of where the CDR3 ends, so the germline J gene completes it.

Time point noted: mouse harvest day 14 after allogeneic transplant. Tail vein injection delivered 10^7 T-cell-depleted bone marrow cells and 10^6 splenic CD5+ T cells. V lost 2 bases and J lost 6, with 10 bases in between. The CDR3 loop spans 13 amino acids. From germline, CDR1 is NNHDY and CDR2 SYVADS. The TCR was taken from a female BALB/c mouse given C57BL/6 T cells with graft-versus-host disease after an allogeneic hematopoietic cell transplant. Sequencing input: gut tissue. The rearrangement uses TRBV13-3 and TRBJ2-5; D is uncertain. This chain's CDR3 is CASSEIGQDTQYF. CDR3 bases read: TGTGCCAGCAGTGAGATAGGGCAGGACACCCAGTAC.